These 5 T cell receptor beta chains came from one sample sequenced in a study of CD8+ T cells in alopecia areata (dated by TCRdb to the late 2010s). The time point label here, explained by the study, means: 24 weeks on oral tofacitinib. Explained via the paper, the treatment or condition label denotes: oral pan-JAK inhibitor, 5-10 mg twice daily. The library was built by means of the immunoSEQ multiplex PCR assay. For TCR sequencing, RNA was extracted from every sample and reverse transcribed into cDNA to serve as template. Imported from immuneACCESS, the table was reduced by TCRdb to in-frame sequences with V and J called. These copies leave out some clones; in studies compared against another copy, an unresolved V gene accounts for under half, and the cause of the remainder is not known. In all, the sample holds 40,000 to 45,000 clones, and around 90% of those were seen once. The ten largest clones capture approximately 17% of the sample.

The sample consisted of CD8+ T cells sorted from blood, taken at week 24, from a patient treated with tofacitinib. The source is a human donor with alopecia areata.

The gene calls are TRBV29-1 and TRBJ2-7; 10 nucleotides line up with TRBD1. This CDR3 is built from 16 residues. The V gene's germline CDR1 is SQVTM and CDR2 ANQGSEA. With 1 base clipped from V and 3 bases from J, the junction kept 9 bases outside the gene matches. In DNA, the CDR3 is TGCAGCGTTGAAGGCTTGTCGGACAGGGGGTTCTACGAGCAGTACTTC. Translating it yields CSVEGLSDRGFYEQYF.

This clone is a singleton in its sample. The chain links TRBV28 to TRBJ2-1; perhaps TRBD1 as D (6 bases). The germline V gene has CDR1 MDHEN and CDR2 SYDVKM. CDR3 size: 12 residues. With 6 bases removed from V and 9 bases from J, the gap between germline ends came to 12 bases. Here the CDR3 reads CASSHRVFEQFF. Here the CDR3 DNA reads TGTGCCAGCAGCCACAGGGTCTTTGAGCAGTTCTTC.

On this clone: The CDR3 ends on some other residue instead of the conserved phenylalanine or tryptophan, so this is likely a read error. The gene calls are TRBV6-1 and TRBJ2-7; a weak D match, TRBD2 (5 bases). The ends were cut back, 3 bases at V and 3 bases at J, with 15 bases in the middle. The CDR3 totals 15 residues. Germline assignment: CDR1 MNHNS and CDR2 SASEGT. In DNA, the CDR3 is TGTGCCAGCAGTGACTTGTTGGGAGCATTCTACGAGCAGTACCTC. It is translated as CASSDLLGAFYEQYL.

The V gene is TRBV6-1, the J gene TRBJ2-3; 11 nucleotides line up with TRBD1. With V trimmed by 6 bases and J by 1 base, 3 bases remained unmatched. Per germline, CDR1 MNHNS and CDR2 SASEGT. The length of the CDR3 is 15 residues. The CDR3 is CASRGQGVGTDTQYF. As DNA, the CDR3 is TGTGCCAGCAGGGGACAGGGGGTTGGCACAGATACGCAGTATTTT.

The chain links TRBV11-2 to TRBJ2-3, with 13 bases aligning to TRBD2. Per germline, CDR1 SGHAT and CDR2 FQNNGV. The V gene end was trimmed by 6 bases and the J gene end by 0 bases; junction bases not matched to a gene: 3. The length of the CDR3 is 16 residues. As DNA, the CDR3 is TGTGCCAGCAGTAGACTAGCGGGGGGCAGCACAGATACGCAGTATTTT. Its protein is CASSRLAGGSTDTQYF.